A selection of T cell receptor beta chains follows, all from one sample in a study of blood T cell repertoires in COVID-19. This table comes from immunoSEQ multiplex PCR, and its TCRdb copy is limited to in-frame clones, with some not included. The table shows approximately 90,000 clones, with approximately 86% occurring only once. Sequencing was done on a sample of peripheral blood. The receptors here all came from a man aged 50 to 59 with acute or convalescent COVID-19. CDR3s leave out the opening cysteine and the closing phenylalanine or tryptophan.

V	CDR3
TRBV7-2	ASSLGPSGGNEQF
TRBV6-5	ASSFTYRGGGNTIY
TRBV5-4	ASSLYNSPLH
TRBV29-1	SVLSGGNQPQH
TRBV10-3	AIGTPEAF
TRBV7-9	ASSSTTTSGAYNEQF
TRBV5-1	ASSHSGTRQETQY
TRBV27	ASTGGLAGDYEQY
TRBV23-1	ASSPGARDRGLYSSYEQY
TRBV3-1/TRBV3-2	ASSQDWKGAGTEAF
TRBV6-1	ASSEDRGSSYNSPLH
TRBV5-5	ASSLQPRTGAYEQY
TRBV28	ASRTGGRNQPQH
TRBV30	AWMGGQSSSGANVLT
TRBV3-1/TRBV3-2	ASSSWTGGTAEAF
TRBV30	AWRLAGTDTQY
TRBV7-3	ASSLTTGTEGYT
TRBV27	ASSLAAGTDTQY
TRBV7-2	ASSFGGVNQPQH
TRBV10-3	AISHEGQANIQY
TRBV20-1	SASSGSGTDTQY
TRBV29-1	SVKAGGYTGELF
TRBV7-9	ASSSPLGQWGYGYT
TRBV24-1	ATSDLAGGNEQF
TRBV28	ASTGGGTGELF
TRBV18	ASSTVTEAF
TRBV11-2	ASSITSGGPGETQY
TRBV4-3	ASSQEARYEQY
TRBV25-1	ASQTRETQY
TRBV3-1/TRBV3-2	ASSRGLMNTEAF
TRBV27	ASSFGQAPSGEQY
TRBV5-4	ASSSFVGYEQY
TRBV5-6	ASSYGQGAYNEQF